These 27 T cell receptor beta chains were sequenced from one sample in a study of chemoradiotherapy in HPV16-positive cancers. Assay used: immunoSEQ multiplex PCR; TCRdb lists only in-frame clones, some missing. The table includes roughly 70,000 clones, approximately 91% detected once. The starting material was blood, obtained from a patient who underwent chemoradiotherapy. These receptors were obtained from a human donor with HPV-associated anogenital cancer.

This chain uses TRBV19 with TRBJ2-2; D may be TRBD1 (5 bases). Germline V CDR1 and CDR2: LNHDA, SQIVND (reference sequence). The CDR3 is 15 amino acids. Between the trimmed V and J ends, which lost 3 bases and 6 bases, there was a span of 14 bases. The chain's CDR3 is CASSIPREGPGELFF. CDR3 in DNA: TGTGCCAGTAGTATCCCCAGGGAAGGTCCCGGGGAGCTGTTTTTT. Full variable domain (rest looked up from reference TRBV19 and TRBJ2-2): DGGITQSPKYLFRKEGQNVTLSCEQNLNHDAMYWYRQDPGQGLRLIYYSQIVNDFQKGDIAEGYSVSREKKESFPLTVTSAQKNPTAFYLCASSIPREGPGELFFGEGSRLTVL.

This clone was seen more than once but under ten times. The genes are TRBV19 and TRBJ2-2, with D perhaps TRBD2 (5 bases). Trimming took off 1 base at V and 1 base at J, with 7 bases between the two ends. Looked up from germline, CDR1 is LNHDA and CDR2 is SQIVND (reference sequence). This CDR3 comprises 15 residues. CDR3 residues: CASSIVGRNTGELFF. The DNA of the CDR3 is TGTGCCAGTAGTATAGTTGGGAGGAACACCGGGGAGCTGTTTTTT.

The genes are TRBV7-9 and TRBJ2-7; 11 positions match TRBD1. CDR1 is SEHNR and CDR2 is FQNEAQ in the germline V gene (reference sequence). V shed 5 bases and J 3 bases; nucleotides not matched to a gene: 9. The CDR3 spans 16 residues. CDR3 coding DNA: TGTGCCAGCAGCCCCTCCCCGGGACAGGGGGTCTACGAGCAGTACTTC. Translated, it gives CASSPSPGQGVYEQYF.

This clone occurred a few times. The chain's CDR3 is CASSQRQGDEKLFF. CDR3 nucleotides: TGTGCCAGCAGCCAACGGCAGGGGGATGAAAAACTGTTTTTT. V and J are TRBV14 and TRBJ1-4, with TRBD1 matching 7 bases. Trimming took 2 bases from V and 6 from J; bases not matched to a gene: 3. This CDR3 is 14 amino acids long. The germline V gene has CDR1 SGHDN and CDR2 FVKESK.

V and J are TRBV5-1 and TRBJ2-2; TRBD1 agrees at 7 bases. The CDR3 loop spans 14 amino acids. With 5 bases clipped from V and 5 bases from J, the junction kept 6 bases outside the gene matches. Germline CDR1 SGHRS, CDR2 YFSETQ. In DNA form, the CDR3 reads TGCGCCAGCAGTCCAGGGACAGCTACCGGGGAGCTGTTTTTT. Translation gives CASSPGTATGELFF.

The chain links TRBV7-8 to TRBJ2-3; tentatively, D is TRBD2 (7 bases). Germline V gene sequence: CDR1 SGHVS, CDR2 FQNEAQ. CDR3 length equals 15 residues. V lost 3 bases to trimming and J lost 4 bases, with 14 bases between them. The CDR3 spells CASSLWGGLADTQYF. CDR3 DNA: TGTGCCAGCAGCTTGTGGGGGGGGCTTGCAGATACGCAGTATTTT.

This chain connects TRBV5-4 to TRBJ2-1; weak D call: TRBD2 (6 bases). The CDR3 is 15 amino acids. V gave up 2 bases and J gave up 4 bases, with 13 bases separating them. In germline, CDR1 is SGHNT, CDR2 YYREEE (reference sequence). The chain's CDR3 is CASSFPGLSYNEQFF. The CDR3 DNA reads TGTGCCAGCAGCTTCCCGGGACTCTCTTACAATGAGCAGTTCTTC. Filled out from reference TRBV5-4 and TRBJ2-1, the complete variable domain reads ETGVTQSPTHLIKTRGQQVTLRCSSQSGHNTVSWYQQALGQGPQFIFQYYREEENGRGNFPPRFSGLQFPNYSSELNVNALELDDSALYLCASSFPGLSYNEQFFGPGTRLTVL.

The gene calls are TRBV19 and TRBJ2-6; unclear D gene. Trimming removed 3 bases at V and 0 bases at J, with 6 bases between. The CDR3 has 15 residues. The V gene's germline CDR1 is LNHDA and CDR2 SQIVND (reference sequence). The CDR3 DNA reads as TGTGCCAGTAGTATTTCCAGCTCTGGGGCCAACGTCCTGACTTTC. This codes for CASSISSSGANVLTF. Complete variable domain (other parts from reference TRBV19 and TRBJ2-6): DGGITQSPKYLFRKEGQNVTLSCEQNLNHDAMYWYRQDPGQGLRLIYYSQIVNDFQKGDIAEGYSVSREKKESFPLTVTSAQKNPTAFYLCASSISSSGANVLTFGAGSRLTVL.

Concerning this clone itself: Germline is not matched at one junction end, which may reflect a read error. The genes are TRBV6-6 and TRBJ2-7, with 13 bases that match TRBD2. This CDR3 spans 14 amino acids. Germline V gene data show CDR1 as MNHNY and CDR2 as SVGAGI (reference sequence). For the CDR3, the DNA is TGTGCCAGCAGTCAAAGAGGACTAGCGGGGGTTATTCACTTC. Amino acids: CASSQRGLAGVIHF.

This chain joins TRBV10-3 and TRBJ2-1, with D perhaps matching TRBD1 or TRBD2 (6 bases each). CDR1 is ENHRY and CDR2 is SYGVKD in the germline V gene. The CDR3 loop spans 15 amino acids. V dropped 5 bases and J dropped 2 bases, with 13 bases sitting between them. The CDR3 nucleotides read TGTGCCATCAGTCCTAGGGGGGCCGCCTACAATGAGCAGTTCTTC. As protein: CAISPRGAAYNEQFF.

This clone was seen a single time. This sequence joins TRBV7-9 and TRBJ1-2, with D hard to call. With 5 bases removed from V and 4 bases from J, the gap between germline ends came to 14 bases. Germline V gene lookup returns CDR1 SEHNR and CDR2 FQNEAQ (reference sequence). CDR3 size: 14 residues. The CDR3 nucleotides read TGTGCCAGCAGCCCCCGGGTAGGCTTCTATGGCTACACCTTC. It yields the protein CASSPRVGFYGYTF.

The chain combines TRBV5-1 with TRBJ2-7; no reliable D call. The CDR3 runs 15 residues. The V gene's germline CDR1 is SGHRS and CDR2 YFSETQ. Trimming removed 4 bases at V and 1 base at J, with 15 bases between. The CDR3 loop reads CASSAYPDVSYEQYF. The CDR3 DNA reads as TGCGCCAGCAGCGCCTACCCGGACGTATCCTACGAGCAGTACTTC.

CDR3 nucleotide sequence: TGTGCCAGCGGAACCTACGAGCAGTACTTC. Translating it yields CASGTYEQYF. The rearrangement uses TRBV28 and TRBJ2-7; no definite D call. This CDR3 region has 10 residues. Trimming removed 8 bases at V and 2 bases at J, with 4 bases between. Germline values: CDR1 MDHEN, CDR2 SYDVKM. Using reference TRBV28 and TRBJ2-7 for the parts outside the CDR3, the full variable domain is DVKVTQSSRYLVKRTGEKVFLECVQDMDHENMFWYRQDPGLGLRLIYFSYDVKMKEKGDIPEGYSVSREKKERFSLILESASTNQTSMYLCASGTYEQYFGPGTRLTVT.

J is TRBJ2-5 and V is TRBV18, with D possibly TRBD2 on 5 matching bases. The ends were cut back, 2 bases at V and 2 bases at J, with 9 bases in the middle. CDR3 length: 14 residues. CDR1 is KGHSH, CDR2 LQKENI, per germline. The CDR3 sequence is CASSPKDSQETQYF. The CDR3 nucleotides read TGTGCCAGCTCACCAAAGGACTCTCAAGAGACCCAGTACTTC.

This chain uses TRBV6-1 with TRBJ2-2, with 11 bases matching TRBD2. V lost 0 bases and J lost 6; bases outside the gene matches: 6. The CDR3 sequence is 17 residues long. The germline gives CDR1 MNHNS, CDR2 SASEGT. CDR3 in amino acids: CASSEAPPSGRSGELFF. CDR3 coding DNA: TGTGCCAGCAGTGAAGCGCCTCCTAGCGGGAGGTCCGGGGAGCTGTTTTTT.

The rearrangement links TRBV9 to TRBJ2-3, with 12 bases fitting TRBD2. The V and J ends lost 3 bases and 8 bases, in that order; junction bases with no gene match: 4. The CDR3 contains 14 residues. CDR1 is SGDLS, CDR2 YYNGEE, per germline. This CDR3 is CASSETSGSTTQYF. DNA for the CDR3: TGTGCCAGCAGCGAGACTAGCGGGAGTACTACGCAGTATTTT.

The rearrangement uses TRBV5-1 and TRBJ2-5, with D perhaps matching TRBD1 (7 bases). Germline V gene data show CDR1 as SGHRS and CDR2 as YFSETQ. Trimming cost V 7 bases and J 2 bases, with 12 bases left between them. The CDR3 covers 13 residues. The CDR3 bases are TGCGCCAGCGGGAGGACAGGACAAGAGACCCAGTACTTC. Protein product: CASGRTGQETQYF.

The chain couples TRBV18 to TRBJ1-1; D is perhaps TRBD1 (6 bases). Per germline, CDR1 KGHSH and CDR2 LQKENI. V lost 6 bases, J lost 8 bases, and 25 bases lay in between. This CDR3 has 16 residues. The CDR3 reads CASSSPGRGGREEAFF. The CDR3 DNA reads TGTGCCAGCTCGAGCCCAGGCAGGGGAGGCAGAGAAGAAGCTTTCTTT.

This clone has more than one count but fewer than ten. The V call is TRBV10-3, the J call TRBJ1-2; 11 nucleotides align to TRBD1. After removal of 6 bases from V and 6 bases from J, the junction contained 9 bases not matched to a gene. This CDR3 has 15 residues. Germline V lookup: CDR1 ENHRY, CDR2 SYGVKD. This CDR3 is CAISLLPGQGDGYTF. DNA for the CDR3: TGTGCCATCAGCCTACTCCCGGGACAGGGGGATGGCTACACCTTC.

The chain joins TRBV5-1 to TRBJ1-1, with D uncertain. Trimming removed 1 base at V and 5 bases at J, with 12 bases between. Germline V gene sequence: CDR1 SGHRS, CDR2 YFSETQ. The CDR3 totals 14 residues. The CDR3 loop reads CASSLRADGTEAFF. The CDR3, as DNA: TGCGCCAGCAGCTTGCGAGCGGACGGGACTGAAGCTTTCTTT.

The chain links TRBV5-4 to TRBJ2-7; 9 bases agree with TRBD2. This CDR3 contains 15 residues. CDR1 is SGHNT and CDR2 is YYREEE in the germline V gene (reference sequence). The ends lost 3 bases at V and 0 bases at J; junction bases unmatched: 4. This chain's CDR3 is CASSSLAGRSYEQYF. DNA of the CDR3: TGTGCCAGCAGCTCGCTAGCGGGGCGCTCCTACGAGCAGTACTTC.

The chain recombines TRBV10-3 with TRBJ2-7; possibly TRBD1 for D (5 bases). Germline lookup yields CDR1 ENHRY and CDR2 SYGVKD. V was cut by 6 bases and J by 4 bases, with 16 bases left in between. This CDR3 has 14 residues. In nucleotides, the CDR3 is TGTGCCATCAGAGAATGGGGCTCAGGTTACGAGCAGTACTTC. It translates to CAIREWGSGYEQYF.

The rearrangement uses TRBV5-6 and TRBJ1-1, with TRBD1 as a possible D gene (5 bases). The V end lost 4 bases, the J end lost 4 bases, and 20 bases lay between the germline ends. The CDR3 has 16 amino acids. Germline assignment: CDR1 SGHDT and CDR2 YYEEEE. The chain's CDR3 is CASSLRARGLITEAFF. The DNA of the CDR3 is TGTGCCAGCAGCCTCCGGGCCCGGGGCTTGATCACTGAAGCTTTCTTT.

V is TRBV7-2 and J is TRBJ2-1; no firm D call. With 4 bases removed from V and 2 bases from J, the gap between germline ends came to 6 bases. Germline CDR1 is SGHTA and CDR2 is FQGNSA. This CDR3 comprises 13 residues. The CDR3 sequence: CASSSPTYNEQFF. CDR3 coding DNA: TGTGCCAGCAGCTCTCCTACCTACAATGAGCAGTTCTTC.

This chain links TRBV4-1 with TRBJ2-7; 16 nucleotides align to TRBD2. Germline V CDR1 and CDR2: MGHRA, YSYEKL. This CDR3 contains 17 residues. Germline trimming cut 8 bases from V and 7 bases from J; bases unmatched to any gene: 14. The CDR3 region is CASGGGTSGRALDEQYF. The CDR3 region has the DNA TGCGCCAGCGGAGGTGGGACTAGCGGGAGGGCCCTGGATGAGCAGTACTTC.

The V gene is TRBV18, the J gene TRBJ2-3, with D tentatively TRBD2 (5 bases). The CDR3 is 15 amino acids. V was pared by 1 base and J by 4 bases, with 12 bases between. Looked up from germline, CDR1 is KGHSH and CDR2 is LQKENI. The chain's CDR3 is CASSPRLGEADTQYF. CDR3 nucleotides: TGTGCCAGCTCACCACGGCTGGGAGAGGCAGATACGCAGTATTTT. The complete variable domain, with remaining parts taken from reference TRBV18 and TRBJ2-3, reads NAGVMQNPRHLVRRRGQEARLRCSPMKGHSHVYWYRQLPEEGLKFMVYLQKENIIDESGMPKERFSAEFPKEGPSILRIQQVVRGDSAAYFCASSPRLGEADTQYFGPGTRLTVL.

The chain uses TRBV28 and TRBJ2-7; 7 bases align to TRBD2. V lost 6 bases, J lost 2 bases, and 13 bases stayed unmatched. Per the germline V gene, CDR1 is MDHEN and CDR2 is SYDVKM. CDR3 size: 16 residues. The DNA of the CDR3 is TGTGCCAGCAGAGCAGCCCCTGGGAGGGGACCCTACGAGCAGTACTTC. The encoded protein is CASRAAPGRGPYEQYF.